This T cell receptor beta chain was captured by sequencing in a study of shared clonotypes between healthy human individuals. Whole-study results and caveats: Sampling involved blood alone; tissue repertoires likely differ. A reduction in generation probabilities was seen for non-shared clonotypes relative to those shared by all four donors.

As concerns this clone: The antigen is unknown.

The CDR3 runs 13 residues. V dropped 1 base and J dropped 4 bases, with 7 bases sitting between them. The germline gives CDR1 LNHDA, CDR2 SQIVND (reference sequence). Libraries were prepared by immunoSEQ multiplex PCR; TCRdb keeps only in-frame clonotypes and omits some of them. The repertoire holds 2 million to 3 million clones, with approximately 93% as singletons. The chain combines TRBV19 with TRBJ1-2, with unresolved D. The sample consisted of naive CD4+ T cells from PBMCs. Subset: CD45RA+ positively selected. The receptor was isolated from a man between 18 and 29 years old in good health. Some clones in this sample may be carry-over from other donors' samples. The CDR3 sequence: CASSIGVSYGYTF. Here the CDR3 DNA reads TGTGCCAGTAGTATAGGGGTCAGCTATGGCTACACCTTC.